This TCR beta chain was sequenced during a study of T-cell memory formation after mild COVID-19. Germline CDR1 MNHEY, CDR2 SMNVEV (reference sequence). With V trimmed by 0 bases and J by 14 bases, 9 bases remained unmatched. The CDR3 extends over 14 amino acids. In its sample, this clonotype was seen a few times. What it binds is unknown. Study-wide results and caveats: Second-wave clones that peaked on day 37 lacked confirmed SARS-CoV-2 specificity. Contracting CD4+ clones lay largely in CM and EM, with CD8+ ones residing in EMRA.

A 5'RACE reaction primed in the constant segment made cDNA libraries of TCR alpha and TCR beta, and these carried sample barcodes and UMIs. Using its own MiXCR run on the 5' RACE reads, TCRdb lists one record per CDR3 protein. The sample consists of 200,000 to 250,000 distinct CDR3 sequences, around 25% of them appearing once. Sequencing used PBMCs or a T cell subset sorted from them (not recorded which). The chain couples TRBV27 to TRBJ1-4; 7 nucleotides line up with TRBD1. The sequence was collected from an adult woman who had mild COVID-19 (a few samples of this study predate the infection). Cell type and time point are not known. The CDR3 coding sequence is TGTGCCAGCAGTTTATCGAGGGATACAGGGGTGCTGTTTTTT. Protein product: CASSLSRDTGVLFF.